These T cell receptor beta chains were read from a single sample in a study. TCRdb ran MiXCR on the RT-PCR reads and lists one entry per CDR3 protein. The sample contains almost 700,000 distinct CDR3 sequences, about 14% of which appear only once. Sequencing was performed on memory CD4+ T cells from blood. All receptors come from a female donor in good health, serving as a healthy control. Both conserved end residues are part of each CDR3. The D gene is left open where the match is weak. Clone size appears in some rows only: once, few, many, or a class for an expanded clone.

j_call: TRBJ1-2
clone_size: few
d_call: NA
v_call: TRBV7-2
cdr3_nt: TGTGCCAGCAGCCTCGGGATCTATGGCTACACCTTC
cdr3_aa: CASSLGIYGYTF

j_call: TRBJ2-3
clone_size: NA
d_call: TRBD2
v_call: TRBV27
cdr3_nt: TGTGCCAGCAGTTTCTTAGCGGGAGGAAGCGCAGATACGCAGTATTTT
cdr3_aa: CASSFLAGGSADTQYF

j_call: TRBJ2-7
clone_size: few
d_call: TRBD1
v_call: TRBV7-2
cdr3_nt: TGTGCCAGCAGCTTAAAGCAGGGGGCAAGGGAGCAGTACTTC
cdr3_aa: CASSLKQGAREQYF

j_call: TRBJ2-2
clone_size: many
d_call: TRBD2
v_call: TRBV12-3/TRBV12-4
cdr3_nt: TGTGCCAGCAGTCTTGGACTAGCGGGGGGCGCGAACACCGGGGAGCTGTTTTTT
cdr3_aa: CASSLGLAGGANTGELFF

j_call: TRBJ2-7
clone_size: NA
d_call: NA
v_call: TRBV3-1
cdr3_nt: TGTGCCAGCAGCCAAGTTCAGGAGCAGTACTTC
cdr3_aa: CASSQVQEQYF

j_call: TRBJ2-5
clone_size: many
d_call: NA
v_call: TRBV20-1
cdr3_nt: TGCAGTGCTTCCTCGGGGGCAGGGCGGCAAGAGACCCAGTACTTC
cdr3_aa: CSASSGAGRQETQYF

j_call: TRBJ2-3
clone_size: NA
d_call: TRBD2
v_call: TRBV28
cdr3_nt: TGTGCCAGCAGTCTGCAACACAGCGGGAGCCCTCGCCCGAATTTT
cdr3_aa: CASSLQHSGSPRPNF

j_call: TRBJ2-6
clone_size: few
d_call: TRBD1
v_call: TRBV6-2/TRBV6-3
cdr3_nt: TGTGCCAGCACCCAGGACAGGGCTGGGGCCAACGTCCTGACTTTC
cdr3_aa: CASTQDRAGANVLTF

j_call: TRBJ2-5
clone_size: few
d_call: NA
v_call: TRBV5-5
cdr3_nt: TGTGCCAGCAGCTTGAAGGTCGGGGCCCAGTACTTC
cdr3_aa: CASSLKVGAQYF

j_call: TRBJ2-3
clone_size: many
d_call: NA
v_call: TRBV7-3
cdr3_nt: TGTGCCAGCAGCCGCGGGGAGACAGATACGCAGTATTTT
cdr3_aa: CASSRGETDTQYF

j_call: TRBJ2-3
clone_size: many
d_call: NA
v_call: TRBV18
cdr3_nt: TGTGCCAGCTCAGTCACAGATACGCAGTATTTT
cdr3_aa: CASSVTDTQYF

j_call: TRBJ1-1
clone_size: few
d_call: NA
v_call: TRBV4-2
cdr3_nt: TGTGCCAGCAGCCTCGAGCCGAATCAGAACACTGAAGCTTTCTTT
cdr3_aa: CASSLEPNQNTEAFF

j_call: TRBJ2-7
clone_size: many
d_call: NA
v_call: TRBV5-1
cdr3_nt: TGCGCCAGTAGTGACTCCGTAGGCTACGAGCAGTACTTC
cdr3_aa: CASSDSVGYEQYF

j_call: TRBJ1-3
clone_size: many
d_call: NA
v_call: TRBV6-6
cdr3_nt: TGTGCCAGCATCCCGTTCTCTGGAAACACCATATATTTT
cdr3_aa: CASIPFSGNTIYF

j_call: TRBJ2-7
clone_size: NA
d_call: TRBD1
v_call: TRBV27
cdr3_nt: TGTGCCAGCAGGCGTAAGCCTAACCCGGGACAGGGTTCCTACGAGCAGTACTTC
cdr3_aa: CASRRKPNPGQGSYEQYF

j_call: TRBJ2-4
clone_size: many
d_call: NA
v_call: TRBV27
cdr3_nt: TGTGCCAGCAGTTTATCGCAGGGGAAAAACATTCAGTACTTC
cdr3_aa: CASSLSQGKNIQYF

j_call: TRBJ2-2
clone_size: few
d_call: NA
v_call: TRBV6-2/TRBV6-3
cdr3_nt: TGTGCCAGCAGTTATTATTCCAGCCCGGGGACCGGGGAGCTGTTTTTT
cdr3_aa: CASSYYSSPGTGELFF

j_call: TRBJ1-1
clone_size: NA
d_call: NA
v_call: TRBV28
cdr3_nt: TGTGCCAGCCCAAGAAGCTTAAACACTGAAGCTTTCTTT
cdr3_aa: CASPRSLNTEAFF

j_call: TRBJ2-1
clone_size: many
d_call: TRBD2
v_call: TRBV3-1
cdr3_nt: TGTGCCAGCAGCCAAGTTCTGGCGAGCGGGAGGGGTAATGAGCAGTTCTTC
cdr3_aa: CASSQVLASGRGNEQFF

j_call: TRBJ1-1
clone_size: NA
d_call: NA
v_call: TRBV20-1
cdr3_nt: TGCAGTGCTAGAGAGGCAGGGAGTCGCGGCGTGAACACTGAAGCTTTCTTT
cdr3_aa: CSAREAGSRGVNTEAFF

j_call: TRBJ1-2
clone_size: NA
d_call: NA
v_call: TRBV7-9
cdr3_nt: TGTGCCAGCAGCCCAAGGGACGGAACGACCTATGGCTACACCTTC
cdr3_aa: CASSPRDGTTYGYTF

j_call: TRBJ2-2
clone_size: many
d_call: NA
v_call: TRBV4-3
cdr3_nt: TGCGCCAGCAGCCAAGGGGGGGCTAACGGGGAGCTGTTTTTT
cdr3_aa: CASSQGGANGELFF

j_call: TRBJ2-5
clone_size: few
d_call: NA
v_call: TRBV5-4
cdr3_nt: TGTGCCAGCAGCCCACAACAGGGACAAGAGACCCAGTACTTC
cdr3_aa: CASSPQQGQETQYF

j_call: TRBJ2-5
clone_size: few
d_call: NA
v_call: TRBV5-1
cdr3_nt: TGCGCCAGCAGCTTGGCCGCAGGTTTGGCAGGAGAGACCCAGTACTTC
cdr3_aa: CASSLAAGLAGETQYF

j_call: TRBJ1-4
clone_size: few
d_call: NA
v_call: TRBV5-1
cdr3_nt: TGCGCCAGACCGCAGGGGCATTATGTCCCGGGCGAAAAACTGTTTTTT
cdr3_aa: CARPQGHYVPGEKLFF

j_call: TRBJ2-1
clone_size: many
d_call: NA
v_call: TRBV6-5
cdr3_nt: TGTGCCAGCAGTTTGCTAGGGCGAACCAATGAGCAGTTCTTC
cdr3_aa: CASSLLGRTNEQFF

j_call: TRBJ2-7
clone_size: many
d_call: TRBD1
v_call: TRBV5-1
cdr3_nt: TGCGCCAGCAGCTGGATTTCCGGGACAGTGAACTACGAGCAGTACTTC
cdr3_aa: CASSWISGTVNYEQYF

j_call: TRBJ2-2
clone_size: NA
d_call: NA
v_call: TRBV15
cdr3_nt: TGTGCCACCAGCAGTCAGACAGGGAACACCGGGGAGCTGTTTTTT
cdr3_aa: CATSSQTGNTGELFF

j_call: TRBJ1-2
clone_size: few
d_call: NA
v_call: TRBV28
cdr3_nt: TGTGGATCCCAAGCTAACTATGGCTACACCTTC
cdr3_aa: CGSQANYGYTF

j_call: TRBJ1-2
clone_size: NA
d_call: NA
v_call: TRBV5-8
cdr3_nt: TGTGCCAGCAGCCTCCTCGCCAGGAGGAACTATGGCTACACCTTC
cdr3_aa: CASSLLARRNYGYTF

j_call: TRBJ1-5
clone_size: NA
d_call: NA
v_call: TRBV6-5
cdr3_nt: TGTGCCAGCAGCAGGACAGCTACCGAAGCTCAGCCCCAGCATTTT
cdr3_aa: CASSRTATEAQPQHF

j_call: TRBJ2-1
clone_size: few
d_call: NA
v_call: TRBV7-2
cdr3_nt: TGTGCCAGCAGCGGGACCGGGAGCCCGAGTTCCAATGAGCAGTTCTTC
cdr3_aa: CASSGTGSPSSNEQFF

j_call: TRBJ2-3
clone_size: many
d_call: TRBD1
v_call: TRBV5-1
cdr3_nt: TGCGCCAGCAGCAGCACAGGGGGCACTAGCACAGATACGCAGTATTTT
cdr3_aa: CASSSTGGTSTDTQYF

j_call: TRBJ2-3
clone_size: NA
d_call: NA
v_call: TRBV2
cdr3_nt: TGTGCCAGCAGCGACCCCCTTGGGTCGGGAGTCGGTACGCAGTATTTT
cdr3_aa: CASSDPLGSGVGTQYF

j_call: TRBJ2-3
clone_size: NA
d_call: TRBD2
v_call: TRBV9
cdr3_nt: TGTGCCAGCAGCTGGACTAGCGGAGACACAGATACGCAGTATTTT
cdr3_aa: CASSWTSGDTDTQYF

j_call: TRBJ2-1
clone_size: few
d_call: NA
v_call: TRBV5-1
cdr3_nt: TGCGCCAGCAGCCGAAAAGAGATCGGACTGGTCTACAATGAGCAGTTCTTC
cdr3_aa: CASSRKEIGLVYNEQFF